This is a list of T cell receptor beta chains from one sample in a study of blood T cells in healthy people across ages. TCRdb independently ran MiXCR on the 5' RACE reads; one entry per CDR3 protein. The sample lists around 2 million distinct CDR3 sequences; 30% to 40% were seen once. The sample comprised blood. These receptors were obtained from a human donor in good health. Both conserved end residues are part of each CDR3. The order of the fields is CDR3 protein, CDR3 DNA, clone size, J gene, V gene, D gene. A D gene is named only where the DNA matches it firmly. Only part of the rows carry a size: once, few, many, or a class if the clone is expanded.

CDR3aa: CASSQGVGNPYNEQFF; CDR3nt: TGTGCCAGCAGCCAAGGGGTAGGGAACCCCTACAATGAGCAGTTCTTC; abundance: NA; j_gene: TRBJ2-1; v_gene: TRBV4-2; d_gene: NA
CDR3aa: CASSRTATGSGMNTEAFF; CDR3nt: TGTGCCAGCAGCCGTACCGCGACAGGGAGTGGGATGAACACTGAAGCTTTCTTT; abundance: few; j_gene: TRBJ1-1; v_gene: TRBV7-9; d_gene: TRBD1
CDR3aa: CASSQGLPRRDTQYF; CDR3nt: TGCGCCAGCAGCCAGGGACTCCCAAGGCGAGATACGCAGTATTTT; abundance: NA; j_gene: TRBJ2-3; v_gene: TRBV4-3; d_gene: NA
CDR3aa: CASSPSRGVCNEQFF; CDR3nt: TGTGCCAGCAGTCCGTCTAGGGGGGTCTGCAATGAGCAGTTCTTC; abundance: NA; j_gene: TRBJ2-1; v_gene: TRBV9; d_gene: NA
CDR3aa: CASSFGQSSSYNEQFF; CDR3nt: TGTGCCAGCAGTTTCGGCCAGAGCAGCTCCTACAATGAGCAGTTCTTC; abundance: few; j_gene: TRBJ2-1; v_gene: TRBV12-3/TRBV12-4; d_gene: NA
CDR3aa: CASSPTRAERGSEQFF; CDR3nt: TGTGCCAGCAGCCCCACGAGGGCGGAGCGGGGGTCTGAGCAGTTCTTC; abundance: NA; j_gene: TRBJ2-1; v_gene: TRBV7-8; d_gene: TRBD2
CDR3aa: CSARDHGGSFYGYTF; CDR3nt: TGCAGTGCTAGAGATCATGGGGGATCTTTCTATGGCTACACCTTC; abundance: NA; j_gene: TRBJ1-2; v_gene: TRBV20-1; d_gene: NA
CDR3aa: CASSQDYRETHHGYTF; CDR3nt: TGCGCCAGCAGCCAAGATTACCGGGAAACCCACCATGGCTACACCTTC; abundance: few; j_gene: TRBJ1-2; v_gene: TRBV4-3; d_gene: NA
CDR3aa: CSARAVGGNTIYF; CDR3nt: TGCAGTGCTAGAGCGGTCGGGGGAAACACCATATATTTT; abundance: NA; j_gene: TRBJ1-3; v_gene: TRBV20-1; d_gene: NA
CDR3aa: CSARLLAAQETQYF; CDR3nt: TGCAGTGCTAGACTACTAGCGGCCCAAGAGACCCAGTACTTC; abundance: few; j_gene: TRBJ2-5; v_gene: TRBV20-1; d_gene: TRBD2
CDR3aa: CASTLGQGLWNEQFF; CDR3nt: TGTGCCAGCACCTTAGGACAGGGTCTATGGAATGAGCAGTTCTTC; abundance: once; j_gene: TRBJ2-1; v_gene: TRBV7-9; d_gene: TRBD1
CDR3aa: CSAEKGADTQYF; CDR3nt: TGCAGCGCCGAAAAGGGGGCAGATACGCAGTATTTT; abundance: NA; j_gene: TRBJ2-3; v_gene: TRBV29-1; d_gene: NA
CDR3aa: CAGSINAAGEGETQYF; CDR3nt: TGTGCCGGTAGTATTAATGCAGCGGGGGAGGGGGAGACCCAGTACTTC; abundance: few; j_gene: TRBJ2-5; v_gene: TRBV19; d_gene: TRBD2
CDR3aa: CASSPGQGHYNSPLHF; CDR3nt: TGTGCCAGCAGCCCAGGACAGGGGCACTACAATTCACCCCTCCACTTT; abundance: NA; j_gene: TRBJ1-6; v_gene: TRBV16; d_gene: TRBD1
CDR3aa: CSARSKQGAHTEAFF; CDR3nt: TGCAGTGCTCGTTCTAAACAGGGGGCTCACACTGAAGCTTTCTTT; abundance: NA; j_gene: TRBJ1-1; v_gene: TRBV20-1; d_gene: TRBD1
CDR3aa: CASSYQTGSRDTQYF; CDR3nt: TGTGCCAGCAGCTACCAGACAGGGTCTCGAGATACGCAGTATTTT; abundance: few; j_gene: TRBJ2-3; v_gene: TRBV7-2; d_gene: TRBD1
CDR3aa: CASNEEGVGFETQYF; CDR3nt: TGTGCCAGCAATGAGGAGGGAGTCGGTTTTGAGACCCAGTACTTC; abundance: NA; j_gene: TRBJ2-5; v_gene: TRBV7-9; d_gene: NA
CDR3aa: CASSDRRGQETQYF; CDR3nt: TGTGCCAGCAGTGATAGACGGGGCCAAGAGACCCAGTACTTC; abundance: few; j_gene: TRBJ2-5; v_gene: TRBV2; d_gene: NA
CDR3aa: CASSPGLAGNLRNEQFF; CDR3nt: TGTGCCAGCAGCCCTGGACTAGCGGGCAATTTGCGGAATGAGCAGTTCTTC; abundance: NA; j_gene: TRBJ2-1; v_gene: TRBV4-2; d_gene: TRBD2
CDR3aa: CANSLEGKMVQYF; CDR3nt: TGTGCCAACAGTTTAGAGGGAAAAATGGTTCAGTACTTC; abundance: NA; j_gene: TRBJ2-4; v_gene: TRBV28; d_gene: NA
CDR3aa: CATSGGDSFGEQFF; CDR3nt: TGTGCCACCAGCGGGGGGGACAGTTTCGGTGAGCAGTTCTTC; abundance: NA; j_gene: TRBJ2-1; v_gene: TRBV15; d_gene: NA
CDR3aa: CASSPDGRLVQETQYF; CDR3nt: TGCGCCAGCAGCCCTGATGGTAGACTTGTACAAGAGACCCAGTACTTC; abundance: NA; j_gene: TRBJ2-5; v_gene: TRBV5-1; d_gene: NA
CDR3aa: CAISVTSGSYNEQFF; CDR3nt: TGTGCCATCAGTGTCACTAGCGGATCCTACAATGAGCAGTTCTTC; abundance: NA; j_gene: TRBJ2-1; v_gene: TRBV10-3; d_gene: TRBD2
CDR3aa: CASSLGQGIIGYTF; CDR3nt: TGTGCCAGCAGCCTGGGACAGGGGATAATTGGCTACACCTTC; abundance: NA; j_gene: TRBJ1-2; v_gene: TRBV5-6; d_gene: TRBD1
CDR3aa: CASSPGQGRVYGYTF; CDR3nt: TGTGCCAGCAGTCCCGGACAGGGTCGGGTCTATGGCTACACCTTC; abundance: few; j_gene: TRBJ1-2; v_gene: TRBV27; d_gene: TRBD1
CDR3aa: CASSSLRPDTQYF; CDR3nt: TGTGCCAGCAGCTCCTTACGGCCAGATACGCAGTATTTT; abundance: NA; j_gene: TRBJ2-3; v_gene: TRBV7-9; d_gene: NA
CDR3aa: CASSSWTYEQFF; CDR3nt: TGCGCCAGCAGCTCCTGGACCTATGAGCAGTTCTTC; abundance: NA; j_gene: TRBJ2-1; v_gene: TRBV5-1; d_gene: NA
CDR3aa: CSARWGRETQYF; CDR3nt: TGCAGTGCTAGGTGGGGCCGGGAGACCCAGTACTTC; abundance: few; j_gene: TRBJ2-5; v_gene: TRBV20-1; d_gene: NA
CDR3aa: CASSRMTTGYSYEQYF; CDR3nt: TGTGCCAGCAGCAGAATGACAACGGGATACTCCTACGAGCAGTACTTC; abundance: few; j_gene: TRBJ2-7; v_gene: TRBV7-9; d_gene: NA
CDR3aa: CASSQFRDKQFF; CDR3nt: TGTGCCAGCAGCCAGTTCCGGGACAAGCAGTTCTTC; abundance: NA; j_gene: TRBJ2-1; v_gene: TRBV14; d_gene: NA
CDR3aa: CASSLLGWQEVGQPQHF; CDR3nt: TGCGCCAGCAGCCTACTCGGTTGGCAGGAAGTCGGACAGCCCCAGCATTTT; abundance: NA; j_gene: TRBJ1-5; v_gene: TRBV4-1; d_gene: NA
CDR3aa: CASSLKALDTQYF; CDR3nt: TGTGCCAGCAGCTTGAAAGCGCTTGATACGCAGTATTTT; abundance: few; j_gene: TRBJ2-3; v_gene: TRBV7-2; d_gene: NA
CDR3aa: CASSLSMSPGDEQYF; CDR3nt: TGCGCCAGCAGCTTGTCGATGTCACCCGGGGACGAGCAGTACTTC; abundance: few; j_gene: TRBJ2-7; v_gene: TRBV5-1; d_gene: NA
CDR3aa: CASSQERAGYYEQYF; CDR3nt: TGCGCCAGCAGCCAAGAGCGGGCGGGGTACTACGAGCAGTACTTC; abundance: NA; j_gene: TRBJ2-7; v_gene: TRBV4-3; d_gene: NA
CDR3aa: CASSLVPRFANYGYTF; CDR3nt: TGTGCCAGCAGCTTGGTCCCTAGGTTTGCGAACTATGGCTACACCTTC; abundance: NA; j_gene: TRBJ1-2; v_gene: TRBV5-5; d_gene: NA
CDR3aa: CASSLALGRYNEQFF; CDR3nt: TGTGCCAGCAGCTTAGCGCTGGGCCGTTACAATGAGCAGTTCTTC; abundance: few; j_gene: TRBJ2-1; v_gene: TRBV7-2; d_gene: NA
CDR3aa: CATSRDSGPRLQETQYF; CDR3nt: TGTGCCACCAGCAGAGATAGCGGACCTCGACTCCAAGAGACCCAGTACTTC; abundance: few; j_gene: TRBJ2-5; v_gene: TRBV15; d_gene: NA
CDR3aa: CASSVSSGVDIGEQFF; CDR3nt: TGTGCCAGCAGCGTATCTAGCGGGGTCGACATAGGGGAGCAGTTCTTC; abundance: NA; j_gene: TRBJ2-1; v_gene: TRBV9; d_gene: TRBD2
CDR3aa: CASSPTLNYNERFF; CDR3nt: TGTGCCAGCTCACCCACTCTGAACTACAATGAGCGGTTCTTC; abundance: NA; j_gene: TRBJ2-1; v_gene: TRBV18; d_gene: NA
CDR3aa: CSARDPRGGDEKLFF; CDR3nt: TGCAGTGCTAGAGATCCCAGGGGTGGCGATGAAAAACTGTTTTTT; abundance: few; j_gene: TRBJ1-4; v_gene: TRBV20-1; d_gene: NA
CDR3aa: CSAGTFLGYTF; CDR3nt: TGCAGTGCCGGGACATTTTTAGGCTACACCTTC; abundance: many; j_gene: TRBJ1-2; v_gene: TRBV20-1; d_gene: NA
CDR3aa: CASSISRGLHSYEQYF; CDR3nt: TGTGCCAGCAGCATAAGCAGGGGGCTACACTCCTACGAGCAGTACTTC; abundance: NA; j_gene: TRBJ2-7; v_gene: TRBV21-1; d_gene: NA
CDR3aa: CASSLQGVLGDEQYF; CDR3nt: TGTGCCAGCAGTCTACAGGGGGTCCTTGGGGACGAGCAGTACTTC; abundance: few; j_gene: TRBJ2-7; v_gene: TRBV2; d_gene: TRBD1
CDR3aa: CASIFRGRGYTF; CDR3nt: TGTGCCAGCATTTTCAGGGGGCGAGGCTACACCTTC; abundance: NA; j_gene: TRBJ1-2; v_gene: TRBV6-6; d_gene: TRBD1
CDR3aa: CASSLDGYSNQPQHF; CDR3nt: TGCGCCAGCAGCTTGGATGGGTATAGCAATCAGCCCCAGCATTTT; abundance: many; j_gene: TRBJ1-5; v_gene: TRBV5-1; d_gene: NA